One and the same sample provided the 12 T cell receptor beta chains below, sequenced in a study of shared clonotypes between healthy human individuals. The table came from immunoSEQ multiplex PCR; TCRdb's copy has only in-frame clones and leaves some out. The sample has some 680,000 clones, 73% seen once. Sequencing used memory CD4+ T cells sorted from blood. The subset here: CD45RA-negative fraction. The receptor set was obtained from a woman in her twenties or thirties in good health.

The chain couples TRBV27 to TRBJ2-1, with TRBD1 matching over 10 bases. This CDR3 is built from 13 residues. V was pared by 6 bases and J by 8 bases, with 4 bases of the junction left unmatched. The V gene's germline CDR1 is MNHEY and CDR2 SMNVEV (reference sequence). The CDR3 DNA reads as TGTGCCAGCAGGACAGGGGGCGGCGATGAGCAGTTCTTC. The encoded protein is CASRTGGGDEQFF.

The chain has TRBV28 and TRBJ1-1; no clear D gene. Trimming shortened V by 4 bases and J by 3 bases, and 12 bases separated the two germline ends. There are 14 residues in the CDR3. CDR1 is MDHEN and CDR2 is SYDVKM in the germline V gene. CDR3 nucleotide sequence: TGTGCCAGCAGTTCTAGTCTCCACCACACTGAAGCTTTCTTT. Translating gives CASSSSLHHTEAFF.

This chain joins TRBV2 and TRBJ1-2; D might be TRBD1 (5 bases). This CDR3 has 13 amino acids. Trimming took off 6 bases at V and 8 bases at J, with 16 bases between the two ends. The germline V gene has CDR1 SNHLY and CDR2 FYNNEI. The CDR3 is CASSGGEYGGYTF. The CDR3 coding sequence is TGTGCCAGCAGCGGAGGGGAATACGGGGGCTACACCTTC.

The chain links TRBV4-1 to TRBJ1-1, with D tentatively TRBD1 (6 bases). Per the germline V gene, CDR1 is MGHRA and CDR2 is YSYEKL. CDR3 length: 16 amino acids. Trimming stripped 0 bases from V and 3 bases from J, with 14 bases between. DNA for the CDR3: TGCGCCAGCAGCCAAGAACTGGACAGATATCACACTGAAGCTTTCTTT. As protein: CASSQELDRYHTEAFF.

Ten or more counts support this clone. The chain uses TRBV5-5 and TRBJ1-5; no definite D call. Trimming pared 3 bases from V and 2 bases from J, leaving 12 bases between. The CDR3 spans 15 residues. Germline CDR1 is SGHKS and CDR2 is YYEKEE (reference sequence). The chain's CDR3 is CASSYDPGGNQPQHF. The CDR3 DNA reads TGTGCCAGCAGCTATGACCCGGGTGGCAATCAGCCCCAGCATTTT. Variable domain in full (rest from reference TRBV5-5 and TRBJ1-5): DAGVTQSPTHLIKTRGQQVTLRCSPISGHKSVSWYQQVLGQGPQFIFQYYEKEERGRGNFPDRFSARQFPNYSSELNVNALLLGDSALYLCASSYDPGGNQPQHFGDGTRLSIL.

On this clone: Other nucleotide sequences from this sample produce the same CDR3. This rearrangement joins TRBV7-2 to TRBJ2-7, with a possible D match to TRBD2 (6 bases). CDR1 and CDR2 (germline): SGHTA, FQGNSA. The CDR3 has 13 residues. V was shortened by 6 bases and J by 3 bases, with 12 bases between the two germline ends. This CDR3 reads CASSFSGVYEQYF. CDR3 DNA: TGTGCCAGCAGTTTTTCGGGGGTCTACGAGCAGTACTTC.

The genes are TRBV20-1 and TRBJ2-7; D gene uncertain. Germline values: CDR1 DFQATT, CDR2 SNEGSKA (reference sequence). The CDR3 contains 9 residues. V lost 3 bases and J lost 7, with 4 bases in between. The CDR3 nucleotides read TGCAGTGCTAGTGAAGAGCAGTACTTC. Translated: CSASEEQYF.

This clone came up once. The sample carries other DNA sequences with the same CDR3. The chain has TRBV18 and TRBJ2-1; perhaps D is TRBD1 or TRBD2 (5 bases each). Trimming took 2 bases from V and 0 from J, leaving 8 bases between them. Looked up from germline, CDR1 is KGHSH and CDR2 is LQKENI. This CDR3 comprises 15 residues. The chain's CDR3 is CASSPGTGSYNEQFF. CDR3 coding DNA: TGTGCCAGCTCACCAGGGACGGGCTCCTACAATGAGCAGTTCTTC.

For this clone: Other DNA sequences from this sample encode an identical CDR3 as well. CDR3 region: CASSGQMNTEAFF. CDR3 bases: TGCGCCAGCAGTGGGCAGATGAACACTGAAGCTTTCTTT. This rearrangement joins TRBV5-1 to TRBJ1-1; no definite D call. Germline CDR1 reads SGHRS; CDR2 reads YFSETQ. The V end lost 5 bases, the J end lost 0 bases, and 8 bases lay between the germline ends. The CDR3 is made up of 13 amino acids. The full variable domain, rest sourced from reference TRBV5-1 and TRBJ1-1, is KAGVTQTPRYLIKTRGQQVTLSCSPISGHRSVSWYQQTPGQGLQFLFEYFSETQRNKGNFPGRFSGRQFSNSRSEMNVSTLELGDSALYLCASSGQMNTEAFFGQGTRLTVV.

Only a few counts were recorded for this clone. This sequence joins TRBV28 and TRBJ2-4; 9 nucleotides match TRBD1. J lost 2 bases, V lost 6 bases, and 5 bases had no gene match. The CDR3 has 15 residues. CDR1 is MDHEN, CDR2 SYDVKM, per germline. The CDR3 nucleotides read TGTGCCAGCAGCAGACAGGGGGTATCCAAAAACATTCAGTACTTC. The encoded protein is CASSRQGVSKNIQYF. The full variable domain, its missing parts supplied by reference TRBV28 and TRBJ2-4, is DVKVTQSSRYLVKRTGEKVFLECVQDMDHENMFWYRQDPGLGLRLIYFSYDVKMKEKGDIPEGYSVSREKKERFSLILESASTNQTSMYLCASSRQGVSKNIQYFGAGTRLSVL.

This clone occurred many times. V and J are TRBV28 and TRBJ1-4; D uncertain. The CDR3 contains 14 residues. Germline values: CDR1 MDHEN, CDR2 SYDVKM. Between the trimmed V and J ends, which lost 6 bases and 8 bases, there was a span of 16 bases. CDR3: CASSEPTPGEKLFF. For the CDR3, the DNA is TGTGCCAGCAGCGAACCGACGCCCGGGGAAAAACTGTTTTTT.

This sequence joins TRBV19 and TRBJ1-1; D is undetermined. Looked up from germline, CDR1 is LNHDA and CDR2 is SQIVND (reference sequence). The CDR3 is 15 amino acids. The V end lost 3 bases, the J end lost 1 base, and 12 bases lay between the germline ends. The CDR3 sequence is CASSISGVANTEAFF. The CDR3 DNA is TGTGCCAGTAGTATTTCTGGGGTGGCGAACACTGAAGCTTTCTTT.